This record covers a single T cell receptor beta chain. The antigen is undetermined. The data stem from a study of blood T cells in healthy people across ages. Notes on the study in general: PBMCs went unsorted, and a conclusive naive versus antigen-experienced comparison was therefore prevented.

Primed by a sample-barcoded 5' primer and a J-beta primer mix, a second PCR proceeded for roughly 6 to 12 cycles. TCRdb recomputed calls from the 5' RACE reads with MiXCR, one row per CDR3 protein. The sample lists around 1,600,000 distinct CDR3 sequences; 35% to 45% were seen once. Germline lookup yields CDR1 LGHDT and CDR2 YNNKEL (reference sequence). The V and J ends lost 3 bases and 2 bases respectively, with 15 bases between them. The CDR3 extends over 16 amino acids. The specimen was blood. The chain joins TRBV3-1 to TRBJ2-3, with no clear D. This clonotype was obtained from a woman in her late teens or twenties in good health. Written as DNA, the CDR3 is TGTGCCAGCAGCCATTCGGACCAGCAGGACACAGATACGCAGTATTTT. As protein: CASSHSDQQDTDTQYF.